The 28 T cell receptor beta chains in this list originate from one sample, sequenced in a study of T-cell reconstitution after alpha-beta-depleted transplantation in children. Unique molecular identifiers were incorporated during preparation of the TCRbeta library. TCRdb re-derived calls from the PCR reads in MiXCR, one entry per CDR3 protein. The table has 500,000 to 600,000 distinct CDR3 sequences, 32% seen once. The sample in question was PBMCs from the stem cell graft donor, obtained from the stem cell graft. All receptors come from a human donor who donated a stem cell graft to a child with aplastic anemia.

CDR3 DNA: TGTGCCAGCAGCTCAGGAGGTAGTGAAGCGCAGTATTTT. Encoded protein: CASSSGGSEAQYF. The chain combines TRBV7-3 with TRBJ2-3; D possibly corresponds to TRBD2 (5 bases). Trimming shortened V by 4 bases and J by 10 bases, and 15 bases separated the two germline ends. In germline, CDR1 is SGHTA, CDR2 FQGTGA. The CDR3 is 13 amino acids. Variable domain in full (rest from reference TRBV7-3 and TRBJ2-3): GAGVSQTPSNKVTEKGKYVELRCDPISGHTALYWYRQSLGQGPEFLIYFQGTGAADDSGLPNDRFFAVRPEGSVSTLKIQRTERGDSAVYLCASSSGGSEAQYFGPGTRLTVL.

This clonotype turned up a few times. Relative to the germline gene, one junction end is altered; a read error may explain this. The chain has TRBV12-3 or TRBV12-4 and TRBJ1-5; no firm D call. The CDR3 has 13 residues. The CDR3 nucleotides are TGTGCCAGCAGATTAGCAGGAGACCAGCCCCAGCATTTT. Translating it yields CASRLAGDQPQHF.

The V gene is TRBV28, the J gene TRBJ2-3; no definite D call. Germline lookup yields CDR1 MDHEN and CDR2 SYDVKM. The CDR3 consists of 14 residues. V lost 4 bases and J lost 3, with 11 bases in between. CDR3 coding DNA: TGTGCCAGCAGTTCCCTTCTCGCTACAGATACGCAGTATTTT. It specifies CASSSLLATDTQYF.

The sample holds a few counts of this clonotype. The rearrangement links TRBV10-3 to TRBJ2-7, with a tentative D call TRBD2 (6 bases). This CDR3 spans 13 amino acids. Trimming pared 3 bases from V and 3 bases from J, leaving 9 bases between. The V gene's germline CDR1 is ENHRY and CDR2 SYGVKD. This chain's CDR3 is CAISDFGGYEQYF. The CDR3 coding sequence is TGTGCCATCAGTGATTTCGGGGGCTACGAGCAGTACTTC.

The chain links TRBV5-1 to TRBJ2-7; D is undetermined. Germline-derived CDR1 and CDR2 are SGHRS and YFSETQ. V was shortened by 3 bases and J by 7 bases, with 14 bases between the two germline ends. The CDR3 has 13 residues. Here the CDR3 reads CASSSSGKEEQYV. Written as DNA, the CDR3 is TGCGCCAGCAGCTCCAGTGGGAAGGAAGAGCAGTACGTC.

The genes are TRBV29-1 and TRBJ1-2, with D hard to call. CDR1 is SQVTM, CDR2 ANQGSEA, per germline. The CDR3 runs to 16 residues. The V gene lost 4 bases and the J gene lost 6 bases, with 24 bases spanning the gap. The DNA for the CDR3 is TGCAGCGTTGCCCGTGCGGCAGTACTTCCTGGGGATGGCTACACCTTC. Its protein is CSVARAAVLPGDGYTF.

The CDR3 sequence: CASSDQPAGGATDTQYF. The CDR3 bases are TGCGCCAGCAGCGATCAACCGGCGGGAGGGGCCACAGATACGCAGTATTTT. This chain connects TRBV5-1 to TRBJ2-3, with 9 positions matching TRBD2. CDR1 is SGHRS and CDR2 is YFSETQ in the germline V gene. Trimming cost V 4 bases and J 2 bases; bases outside gene matches: 11. The CDR3 is 17 amino acids.

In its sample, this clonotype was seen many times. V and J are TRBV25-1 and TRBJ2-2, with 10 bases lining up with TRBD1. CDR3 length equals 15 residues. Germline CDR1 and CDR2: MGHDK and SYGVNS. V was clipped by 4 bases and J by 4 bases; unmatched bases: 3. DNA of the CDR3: TGTGCCAGCAGTGGGACAGGGGGAGTCACCGGGGAGCTGTTTTTT. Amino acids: CASSGTGGVTGELFF.

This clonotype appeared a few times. The CDR3 DNA is TGTGCCACCAGTGATGGCCTTGAGACCTCGACAAAAAACATTCAGTACTTC. Its translation: CATSDGLETSTKNIQYF. V gene TRBV24-1 combines with J gene TRBJ2-4; D remains unclear. The V and J ends lost 3 bases and 4 bases respectively, with 18 bases between them. CDR3 length: 17 residues. CDR1 and CDR2 (germline): KGHDR, SFDVKD.

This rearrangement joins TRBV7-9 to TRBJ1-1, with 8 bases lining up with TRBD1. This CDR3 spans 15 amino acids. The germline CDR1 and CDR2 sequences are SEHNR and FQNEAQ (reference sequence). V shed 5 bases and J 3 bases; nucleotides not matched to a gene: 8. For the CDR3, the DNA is TGTGCCAGCAGCGGCGGACAGGGAGAGGACACTGAAGCTTTCTTT. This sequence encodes CASSGGQGEDTEAFF.

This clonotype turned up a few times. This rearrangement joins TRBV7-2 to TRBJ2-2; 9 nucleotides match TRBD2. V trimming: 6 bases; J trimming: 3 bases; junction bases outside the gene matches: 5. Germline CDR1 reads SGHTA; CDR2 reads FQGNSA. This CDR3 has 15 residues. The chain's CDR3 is CASSFRLADTGELFF. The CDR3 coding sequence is TGTGCCAGCAGTTTTCGACTAGCGGACACCGGGGAGCTGTTTTTT.

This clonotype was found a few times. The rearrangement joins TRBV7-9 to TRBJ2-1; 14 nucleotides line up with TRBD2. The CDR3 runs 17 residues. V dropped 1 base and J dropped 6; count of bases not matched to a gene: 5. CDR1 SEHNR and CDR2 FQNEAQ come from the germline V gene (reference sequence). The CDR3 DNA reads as TGTGCCAGCAGCTTAGTCGCCGGGACTAGCGGGAGCAATGAGCAGTTCTTC. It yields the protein CASSLVAGTSGSNEQFF.

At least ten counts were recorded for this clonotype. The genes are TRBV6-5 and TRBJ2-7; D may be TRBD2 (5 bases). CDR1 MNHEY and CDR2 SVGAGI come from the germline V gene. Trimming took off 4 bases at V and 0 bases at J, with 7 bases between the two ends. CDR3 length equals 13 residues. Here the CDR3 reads CASSLAGSYEQYV. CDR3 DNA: TGTGCCAGCAGTTTGGCGGGCTCCTACGAGCAGTACGTC.

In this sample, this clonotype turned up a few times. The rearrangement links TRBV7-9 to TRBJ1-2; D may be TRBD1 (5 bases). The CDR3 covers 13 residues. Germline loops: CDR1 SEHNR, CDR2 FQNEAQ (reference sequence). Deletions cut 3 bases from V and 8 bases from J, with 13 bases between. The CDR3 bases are TGTGCCAGCAGCTTCTTTTCCGGGGGAGGCTACACCTTC. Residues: CASSFFSGGGYTF.

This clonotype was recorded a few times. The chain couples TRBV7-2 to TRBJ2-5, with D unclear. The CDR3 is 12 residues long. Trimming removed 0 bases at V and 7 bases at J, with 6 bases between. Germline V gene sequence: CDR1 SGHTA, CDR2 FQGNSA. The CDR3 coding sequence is TGTGCCAGCAGCTTAGCGCCCGGGACCCAGTACTTC. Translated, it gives CASSLAPGTQYF. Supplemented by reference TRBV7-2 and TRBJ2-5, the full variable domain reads GAGVSQSPSNKVTEKGKDVELRCDPISGHTALYWYRQSLGQGLEFLIYFQGNSAPDKSGLPSDRFSAERTGGSVSTLTIQRTQQEDSAVYLCASSLAPGTQYFGPGTRLLVL.

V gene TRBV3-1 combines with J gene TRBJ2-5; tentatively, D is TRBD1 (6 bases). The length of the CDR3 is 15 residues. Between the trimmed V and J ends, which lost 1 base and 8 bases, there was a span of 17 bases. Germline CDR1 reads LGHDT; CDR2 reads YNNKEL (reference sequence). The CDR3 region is CASSQGRTAKTTQYF. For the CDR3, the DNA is TGTGCCAGCAGCCAAGGCCGGACAGCCAAAACAACCCAGTACTTC.

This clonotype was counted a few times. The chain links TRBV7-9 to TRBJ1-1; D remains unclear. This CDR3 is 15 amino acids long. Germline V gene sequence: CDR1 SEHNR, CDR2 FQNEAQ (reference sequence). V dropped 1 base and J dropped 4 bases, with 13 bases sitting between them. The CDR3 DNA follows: TGTGCCAGCAGCTTAGATCTCTGGAGCGGCACTGAAGCTTTCTTT. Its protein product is CASSLDLWSGTEAFF.

CDR3 DNA: TGCGCCAGCAGCTTGTCCCAGGGGGCCGGTGGAAACACCATATATTTT. This sequence encodes CASSLSQGAGGNTIYF. This chain joins TRBV5-1 and TRBJ1-3; 8 bases are shared with TRBD1. V was clipped by 1 base and J by 3 bases; unmatched bases: 6. Germline CDR1 reads SGHRS; CDR2 reads YFSETQ. The CDR3 sequence is 16 residues long. Supplemented by reference TRBV5-1 and TRBJ1-3, the full variable domain reads KAGVTQTPRYLIKTRGQQVTLSCSPISGHRSVSWYQQTPGQGLQFLFEYFSETQRNKGNFPGRFSGRQFSNSRSEMNVSTLELGDSALYLCASSLSQGAGGNTIYFGEGSWLTVV.

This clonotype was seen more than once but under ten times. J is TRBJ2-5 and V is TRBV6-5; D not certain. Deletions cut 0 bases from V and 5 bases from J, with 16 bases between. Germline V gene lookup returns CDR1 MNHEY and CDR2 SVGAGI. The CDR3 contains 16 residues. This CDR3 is CASSYSMAGVGETQYF. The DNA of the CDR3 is TGTGCCAGCAGTTACTCGATGGCTGGAGTCGGGGAGACCCAGTACTTC.

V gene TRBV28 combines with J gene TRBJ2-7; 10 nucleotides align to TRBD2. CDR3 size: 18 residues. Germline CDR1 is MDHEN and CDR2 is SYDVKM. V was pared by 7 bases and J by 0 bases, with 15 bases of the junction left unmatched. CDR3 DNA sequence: TGTGCCAGCACCCGCGCCGGGCTAGCGGGAGCGTACTCCTACGAGCAGTACTTC. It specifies CASTRAGLAGAYSYEQYF.

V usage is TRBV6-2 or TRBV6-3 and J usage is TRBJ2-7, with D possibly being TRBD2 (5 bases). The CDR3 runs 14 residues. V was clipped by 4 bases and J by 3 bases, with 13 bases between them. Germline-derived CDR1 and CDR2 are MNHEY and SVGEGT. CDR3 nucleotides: TGTGCCAGCAGTTCGGAGGACGGTAACTACGAGCAGTACTTC. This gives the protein CASSSEDGNYEQYF.

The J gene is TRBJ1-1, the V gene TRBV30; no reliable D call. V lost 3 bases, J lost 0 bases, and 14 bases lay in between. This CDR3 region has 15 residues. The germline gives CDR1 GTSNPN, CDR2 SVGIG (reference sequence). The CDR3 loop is CAWSDGSPMNTEAFF. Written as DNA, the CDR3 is TGTGCCTGGAGCGACGGGAGTCCAATGAACACTGAAGCTTTCTTT.

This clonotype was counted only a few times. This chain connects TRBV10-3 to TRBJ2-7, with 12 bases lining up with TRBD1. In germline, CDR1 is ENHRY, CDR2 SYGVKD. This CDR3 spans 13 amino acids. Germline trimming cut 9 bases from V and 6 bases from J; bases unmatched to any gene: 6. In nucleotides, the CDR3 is TGTGCCATAAGAGGGACAGGGGGCTCCGAGCAGTACTTC. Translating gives CAIRGTGGSEQYF.

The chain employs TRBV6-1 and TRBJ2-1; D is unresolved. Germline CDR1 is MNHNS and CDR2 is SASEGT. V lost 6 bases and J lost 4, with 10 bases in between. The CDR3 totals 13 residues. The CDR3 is CASSPSWYNEQFF. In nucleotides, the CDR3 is TGTGCCAGCAGCCCGAGCTGGTACAATGAGCAGTTCTTC.

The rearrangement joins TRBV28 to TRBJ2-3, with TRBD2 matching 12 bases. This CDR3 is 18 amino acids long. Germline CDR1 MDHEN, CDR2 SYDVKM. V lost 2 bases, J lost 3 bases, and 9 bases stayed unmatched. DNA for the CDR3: TGTGCCAGCAGTTTACAGGCTAGCGGGAGGGGGCCGACAGATACGCAGTATTTT. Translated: CASSLQASGRGPTDTQYF.

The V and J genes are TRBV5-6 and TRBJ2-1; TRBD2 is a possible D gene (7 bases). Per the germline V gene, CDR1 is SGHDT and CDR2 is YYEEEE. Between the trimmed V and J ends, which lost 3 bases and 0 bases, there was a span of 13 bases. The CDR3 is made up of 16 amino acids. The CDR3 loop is CASSWGGGYSYNEQFF. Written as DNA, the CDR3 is TGTGCCAGCAGCTGGGGCGGGGGCTACTCCTACAATGAGCAGTTCTTC. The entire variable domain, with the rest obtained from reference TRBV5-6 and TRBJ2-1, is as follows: DAGVTQSPTHLIKTRGQQVTLRCSPKSGHDTVSWYQQALGQGPQFIFQYYEEEERQRGNFPDRFSGHQFPNYSSELNVNALLLGDSALYLCASSWGGGYSYNEQFFGPGTRLTVL.

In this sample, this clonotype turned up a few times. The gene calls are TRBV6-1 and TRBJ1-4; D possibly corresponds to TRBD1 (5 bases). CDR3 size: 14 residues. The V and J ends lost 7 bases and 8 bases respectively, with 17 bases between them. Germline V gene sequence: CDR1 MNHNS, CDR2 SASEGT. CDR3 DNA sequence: TGTGCCAGCACCGAGGGGACCGGACGAGAAAAACTGTTTTTT. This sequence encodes CASTEGTGREKLFF.

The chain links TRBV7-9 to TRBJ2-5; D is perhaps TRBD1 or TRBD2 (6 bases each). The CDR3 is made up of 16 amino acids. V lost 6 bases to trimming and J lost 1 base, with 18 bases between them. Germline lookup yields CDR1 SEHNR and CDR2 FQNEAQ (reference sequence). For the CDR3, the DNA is TGTGCCAGCAGTCCCGCTAGGGGGGTAATCCAAGAGACCCAGTACTTC. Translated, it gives CASSPARGVIQETQYF.